The next 21 T cell receptor beta chains were all read from a single sample in a study of molecular identifiers for immune sequencing clone quantification. TCRdb fed the PCR reads into MiXCR, producing one record per CDR3 protein. The sample comprises 50,000 to 70,000 distinct CDR3 sequences, approximately 17% of which are singletons, and roughly 1.6% rests with the top ten. Material: naive CD8+ T cells from blood, with Jurkat cell RNA spiked in. Subset noted: FACS-sorted CD8+CD4-CCR7+CD45RA+ naive T cells. These receptors were obtained from a human donor in good health. Some libraries in this study had Jurkat cell RNA spiked in.

This clonotype came up many times. The rearrangement uses TRBV5-4 and TRBJ1-2, with D perhaps TRBD1 (5 bases). This CDR3 is built from 15 residues. Germline CDR1 and CDR2: SGHNT and YYREEE (reference sequence). Trimming removed 1 base from V and 4 bases from J, with 14 bases in between. CDR3 nucleotides: TGTGCCAGCAGCTTGATGGGCGGCAGGGCCTATGGCTACACCTTC. Residues: CASSLMGGRAYGYTF.

This clonotype appeared many times. The chain couples TRBV10-3 to TRBJ2-1; 14 bases align to TRBD2. CDR3 length: 16 residues. V shed 11 bases, J shed 0 bases, and the junction held 6 bases outside the gene matches. Germline assignment: CDR1 ENHRY and CDR2 SYGVKD. The CDR3 here is CAGGLAGGSSYNEQFF. The CDR3 bases are TGTGCCGGCGGACTAGCGGGAGGAAGCTCCTACAATGAGCAGTTCTTC.

The sample holds a few counts of this clonotype. The V and J genes are TRBV12-3 or TRBV12-4 and TRBJ2-2; D gene unclear. Trimming took 5 bases from V and 13 from J, leaving 11 bases between them. This CDR3 comprises 11 residues. The CDR3 reads CASSLVGWLFF. CDR3 DNA: TGTGCCAGCAGTCTAGTGGGATGGCTGTTTTTT.

The chain recombines TRBV29-1 with TRBJ2-3, with D possibly being TRBD2 (7 bases). The germline V gene has CDR1 SQVTM and CDR2 ANQGSEA. Trimming cost V 7 bases and J 5 bases, with 22 bases left between them. The CDR3 runs to 15 residues. CDR3 region: CSARLWVGGRDTQYF. CDR3 DNA sequence: TGCAGCGCCCGCCTATGGGTGGGGGGGCGAGATACGCAGTATTTT.

Notes on this clonotype: This may be a read error: a much more frequent sequence differs by one nucleotide. J is TRBJ2-7 and V is TRBV2, with 7 nucleotides matching TRBD2. Trimming took 0 bases from V and 5 from J; bases not matched to a gene: 7. The CDR3 is made up of 15 amino acids. CDR1 and CDR2 (germline): SNHLY, FYNNEI. The CDR3 is CASSEATSAYDEQYF. The CDR3 nucleotides are TGTGCCAGCAGTGAAGCTACTAGCGCCTACGACGAGCAGTACTTC. Full variable domain (rest looked up from reference TRBV2 and TRBJ2-7): EPEVTQTPSHQVTQMGQEVILRCVPISNHLYFYWYRQILGQKVEFLVSFYNNEISEKSEIFDDQFSVERPDGSNFTLKIRSTKLEDSAMYFCASSEATSAYDEQYFGPGTRLTVT.

The sample holds many counts of this clonotype. The V gene is TRBV24-1, the J gene TRBJ2-2, with 7 bases fitting TRBD2. With V trimmed by 7 bases and J by 0 bases, 1 base remained unmatched. The CDR3 sequence is 14 residues long. CDR1 and CDR2 from the germline V gene are KGHDR and SFDVKD. CDR3 DNA sequence: TGTGCCACCAGAGCGGGAACGAACACCGGGGAGCTGTTTTTT. Amino acids: CATRAGTNTGELFF.

A remark on this clonotype: It is likely a read error, because the conserved phenylalanine at the end of the CDR3 is missing. It is unclear where the CDR3 begins or ends on the DNA, so no DNA is shown, and the CDR3 is as TCRdb lists it. The CDR3 sequence: CASSLGLTEASL. The gene calls are TRBV13 and TRBJ1-1. The CDR3 is made up of 12 amino acids, end residues included. CDR1 is PRHDT, CDR2 FYEKMQ, per germline (reference sequence).

This clonotype was seen at least ten times. The chain uses TRBV7-2 and TRBJ2-7, with 8 bases that match TRBD2. The CDR3 loop spans 14 amino acids. Germline V gene sequence: CDR1 SGHTA, CDR2 FQGNSA. Germline trimming cut 1 base from V and 3 bases from J; bases unmatched to any gene: 2. The chain's CDR3 is CASSLVGLDYEQYF. CDR3 coding DNA: TGTGCCAGCAGCTTAGTGGGACTAGACTACGAGCAGTACTTC.

V is TRBV12-3 or TRBV12-4 and J is TRBJ2-3; tentative D call: TRBD2 (6 bases). The germline V and J ends were trimmed by 1 base and 2 bases, with 13 bases remaining between them. The CDR3 extends over 16 amino acids. The CDR3 here is CASSLGGVDTTDTQYF. The CDR3 nucleotides read TGTGCCAGCAGTTTAGGCGGGGTGGATACCACAGATACGCAGTATTTT.

This clonotype was picked up many times. This chain uses TRBV5-6 with TRBJ2-3, with D uncertain. V was shortened by 3 bases and J by 0 bases, with 8 bases between the two germline ends. Per the germline V gene, CDR1 is SGHDT and CDR2 is YYEEEE. This CDR3 spans 14 amino acids. This CDR3 is CASSSTNSTDTQYF. Written as DNA, the CDR3 is TGTGCCAGCAGCTCCACGAACAGCACAGATACGCAGTATTTT. Combining the CDR3 with reference TRBV5-6 and TRBJ2-3 gives the whole variable domain DAGVTQSPTHLIKTRGQQVTLRCSPKSGHDTVSWYQQALGQGPQFIFQYYEEEERQRGNFPDRFSGHQFPNYSSELNVNALLLGDSALYLCASSSTNSTDTQYFGPGTRLTVL.

V is TRBV12-3 or TRBV12-4 and J is TRBJ1-2; maybe TRBD1 (6 bases). With 1 base removed from V and 6 bases from J, the gap between germline ends came to 9 bases. The CDR3 consists of 13 residues. CDR3 sequence: CASSLGKGDGYTF. The DNA for the CDR3 is TGTGCCAGCAGTTTAGGAAAGGGGGATGGCTACACCTTC.

This clonotype was counted at least ten times. The chain uses TRBV5-6 and TRBJ2-3, with a tentative D call TRBD2 (6 bases). The length of the CDR3 is 15 residues. Between the trimmed V and J ends, which lost 7 bases and 5 bases, there was a span of 20 bases. Germline lookup yields CDR1 SGHDT and CDR2 YYEEEE. DNA of the CDR3: TGTGCCAGCCACTCCGGGGCGGGACTCCGAGATACGCAGTATTTT. Translated, it gives CASHSGAGLRDTQYF.

This clonotype was observed at least ten times. The chain recombines TRBV7-9 with TRBJ2-4; D uncertain. V shed 1 base and J shed 5 bases, with 6 bases lying between them. CDR1 and CDR2 from the germline V gene are SEHNR and FQNEAQ (reference sequence). This CDR3 comprises 13 residues. The CDR3 nucleotides are TGTGCCAGCAGCTTAGTAATAGAAAACATTCAGTACTTC. Translation gives CASSLVIENIQYF.

At least ten counts were recorded for this clonotype. This CDR3 reads CSARDLQYSYEQYF. CDR3 nucleotides: TGCAGTGCTAGAGATCTACAGTACTCCTACGAGCAGTACTTC. The genes are TRBV20-1 and TRBJ2-7; D call uncertain. CDR1 and CDR2 from the germline V gene are DFQATT and SNEGSKA (reference sequence). The CDR3 runs 14 residues. V was clipped by 0 bases and J by 0 bases, with 9 bases between them.

The sample holds many counts of this clonotype. The rearrangement links TRBV27 to TRBJ1-5, with D perhaps TRBD1 (6 bases). The CDR3 has 14 amino acids. Germline V lookup: CDR1 MNHEY, CDR2 SMNVEV (reference sequence). Trimming removed 8 bases at V and 1 base at J, with 12 bases between. The CDR3 DNA sequence: TGTGCCAGCCGCAGGGGCGTAAGCAATCAGCCCCAGCATTTT. Translated: CASRRGVSNQPQHF.

This clonotype was counted ten times or more. The chain links TRBV20-1 to TRBJ1-2; D call uncertain. Trimming took 0 bases from V and 0 from J, leaving 5 bases between them. Germline CDR1 and CDR2: DFQATT and SNEGSKA (reference sequence). This CDR3 is built from 13 residues. CDR3 residues: CSARETTNYGYTF. The CDR3 coding sequence is TGCAGTGCTAGAGAGACCACTAACTATGGCTACACCTTC.

In this sample, this clonotype turned up many times. The chain carries TRBV19 and TRBJ1-5, with 9 bases aligning to TRBD1. Germline V gene lookup returns CDR1 LNHDA and CDR2 SQIVND (reference sequence). The CDR3 sequence is 15 residues long. Losses at the gene ends were 3 bases for V and 5 bases for J; bases not matched to a gene: 5. The CDR3 loop reads CASSMGDRVYQPQHF. In DNA, the CDR3 is TGTGCCAGTAGTATGGGGGACAGGGTCTATCAGCCCCAGCATTTT.

This clonotype came up a few times. The V gene is TRBV4-1, the J gene TRBJ2-7; D ambiguous. Germline V CDR1 and CDR2: MGHRA, YSYEKL. Trimming removed 1 base at V and 1 base at J, with 8 bases between. CDR3 length: 14 residues. The CDR3 DNA follows: TGCGCCAGCAGCCAAGTCGCCCTATCCTACGAGCAGTACTTC. Translation gives CASSQVALSYEQYF.

This clonotype occurred a few times. The rearrangement links TRBV7-2 to TRBJ2-1, with TRBD2 matching over 8 bases. V shed 3 bases and J 6 bases; nucleotides not matched to a gene: 16. Germline CDR1 is SGHTA and CDR2 is FQGNSA. The CDR3 is made up of 18 amino acids. The CDR3 loop is CASSFGPLSGSPRNEQFF. The CDR3 DNA reads TGTGCCAGCAGCTTTGGCCCCTTAAGCGGGAGCCCCCGCAATGAGCAGTTCTTC.

As for this clonotype: A much larger clone is a single base away; this may be a read error. The V gene is TRBV13, the J gene TRBJ2-1; 9 bases fit TRBD2. Looked up from germline, CDR1 is PRHDT and CDR2 is FYEKMQ (reference sequence). The CDR3 covers 17 residues. V dropped 4 bases and J dropped 7; count of bases not matched to a gene: 14. The DNA of the CDR3 is TGTGCCAGCAGCTGGAGCGGTGACGCGGGAGGGTCGAATGAGCAGTTCTTC. This codes for CASSWSGDAGGSNEQFF. The full variable domain, in which reference TRBV13 and TRBJ2-1 provide the parts outside the CDR3, is AAGVIQSPRHLIKEKRETATLKCYPIPRHDTVYWYQQGPGQDPQFLISFYEKMQSDKGSIPDRFSAQQFSDYHSELNMSSLELGDSALYFCASSWSGDAGGSNEQFFGPGTRLTVL.

This clonotype was counted many times. J is TRBJ2-2 and V is TRBV30; D is unresolved. Germline CDR1 GTSNPN, CDR2 SVGIG (reference sequence). Trimming removed 1 base at V and 2 bases at J, with 8 bases between. This CDR3 region has 14 residues. This CDR3 reads CAWSEGSNTGELFF. The CDR3 DNA sequence: TGTGCCTGGAGTGAAGGGTCCAACACCGGGGAGCTGTTTTTT.